The text below deals with one T cell receptor beta chain. The sample is drawn from a study of blood T cell repertoires in COVID-19. Turning to the study itself: PBMCs, B-cell-depleted T cells, or T cells were the source of the cDNA or gDNA that made up the material.

This CDR3 is built from 15 residues. Looked up from germline, CDR1 is SGHKS and CDR2 is YYEKEE (reference sequence). V was trimmed by 6 bases and J by 7 bases, leaving 17 bases between them. TCRdb's table, derived via immunoSEQ multiplex PCR, lists solely in-frame clones and lacks some. The sample has approximately 60,000 clones; roughly 78% are singletons. It was during active infection that Seattle patients were enrolled and then longitudinally followed. The chain joins TRBV5-5 to TRBJ1-6; possible D gene TRBD1, 5 bases. The sequencing sample was made of peripheral blood. The receptor's source is a man in his 60s with COVID-19, enrolled during active disease. Here the CDR3 DNA reads TGTGCCAGCAAGGAGGGGCCAGGGAGAAATTCACCCCTCCACTTT. Its protein is CASKEGPGRNSPLHF. Full variable domain (missing parts from reference TRBV5-5 and TRBJ1-6): DAGVTQSPTHLIKTRGQQVTLRCSPISGHKSVSWYQQVLGQGPQFIFQYYEKEERGRGNFPDRFSARQFPNYSSELNVNALLLGDSALYLCASKEGPGRNSPLHFGNGTRLTVT.